Shown below are 12 T cell receptor beta chains from a single sample sequenced in a study of blood T cells in healthy people across ages. With a J-beta primer mix and a sample-barcoded 5' primer, a second PCR ran roughly 7 to 11 cycles. Using its own MiXCR run on the 5' RACE reads, TCRdb lists one record per CDR3 protein. The table has some 800,000 distinct CDR3 sequences, just under 25% seen once; the top ten hold 3.7%. These data also formed part of another study, on T cells of mothers and their children.

The sample taken for sequencing was blood. The receptors were sampled from a boy between 10 and 17 years old in good health.

This sequence joins TRBV7-2 and TRBJ1-2, with a tentative D call TRBD1 (5 bases). This CDR3 comprises 15 residues. Trimming left V 4 bases short and J 2 bases short, with 14 bases between. The germline V gene encodes CDR1 SGHTA and CDR2 FQGNSA. CDR3 in DNA: TGTGCCAGCAGCTCCTCACGGGACTGGAACTATGGCTACACCTTC. This encodes CASSSSRDWNYGYTF.

This clonotype showed up just once. This rearrangement joins TRBV25-1 to TRBJ1-1, with D possibly being TRBD1 (5 bases). Germline CDR1 and CDR2: MGHDK and SYGVNS. The CDR3 length is 12 residues. Trimming took 3 bases from V and 4 from J, leaving 6 bases between them. The CDR3 reads CASSEGLTEAFF. Written as DNA, the CDR3 is TGTGCCAGCAGTGAGGGACTCACTGAAGCTTTCTTT.

The chain joins TRBV29-1 to TRBJ2-5; 11 bases line up with TRBD1. The end of the DNA fits TRBJ2-7 better, so the J call may be wrong. CDR3 length: 15 amino acids. Germline CDR1 reads SQVTM; CDR2 reads ANQGSEA. CDR3 in DNA: TGCAGCGTTCTAAAGGGGGGACAGGGGGGACACGAGCAGTACTTC. Translating gives CSVLKGGQGGHEQYF.

This clonotype showed up just a few times. The chain links TRBV12-3 or TRBV12-4 to TRBJ2-1; TRBD2 matches at 8 bases. The CDR3 runs to 15 residues. J lost 6 bases, V lost 3 bases, and 7 bases had no gene match. In nucleotides, the CDR3 is TGTGCCAGCAGTTTTGGCCGGGAGGGAGGCAATGAGCAGTTCTTC. Its translation: CASSFGREGGNEQFF.

A few counts support this clonotype. The chain uses TRBV28 and TRBJ2-4, with 7 bases that match TRBD2. There are 14 residues in the CDR3. V was clipped by 6 bases and J by 7 bases; unmatched bases: 9. Per the germline V gene, CDR1 is MDHEN and CDR2 is SYDVKM. The CDR3 DNA sequence: TGTGCCAGCAGACGACCCGGGGGAGGGAACATTCAGTACTTC. Amino acids: CASRRPGGGNIQYF. Drawing the rest from reference TRBV28 and TRBJ2-4, the complete variable domain is DVKVTQSSRYLVKRTGEKVFLECVQDMDHENMFWYRQDPGLGLRLIYFSYDVKMKEKGDIPEGYSVSREKKERFSLILESASTNQTSMYLCASRRPGGGNIQYFGAGTRLSVL.

The genes are TRBV29-1 and TRBJ2-7; 11 bases are shared with TRBD1. This CDR3 spans 14 amino acids. V dropped 6 bases and J dropped 3; count of bases not matched to a gene: 7. Germline lookup yields CDR1 SQVTM and CDR2 ANQGSEA. CDR3: CSVPGTGGGYEQYF. CDR3 sequence (DNA): TGCAGCGTCCCCGGGACAGGGGGAGGCTACGAGCAGTACTTC.

The chain links TRBV6-6 to TRBJ1-2; D is undetermined. This CDR3 is 10 amino acids long. The germline V gene has CDR1 MNHNY and CDR2 SVGAGI (reference sequence). V shed 5 bases and J shed 7 bases, with 5 bases lying between them. The CDR3 is CASSRAGYTF. DNA for the CDR3: TGTGCCAGCAGTAGGGCTGGCTACACCTTC.

This clonotype was counted only a few times. The V and J genes are TRBV28 and TRBJ1-5; D remains unclear. The V gene lost 3 bases and the J gene lost 6 bases, with 9 bases spanning the gap. Germline loops: CDR1 MDHEN, CDR2 SYDVKM. There are 13 residues in the CDR3. CDR3 amino acids: CASSLSWGQPQHF. DNA of the CDR3: TGTGCCAGCAGTTTGAGTTGGGGTCAGCCCCAGCATTTT.

The rearrangement joins TRBV11-1 to TRBJ2-1, with TRBD1 matching 8 bases. V shed 5 bases, J shed 3 bases, and the junction held 9 bases outside the gene matches. The V gene's germline CDR1 is SGHAT and CDR2 FQDESV (reference sequence). The CDR3 extends over 16 amino acids. CDR3 region: CASSTGQGGIYNEQFF. The CDR3 nucleotides are TGTGCCAGCAGCACAGGACAGGGAGGCATCTACAATGAGCAGTTCTTC.

The genes are TRBV11-2 and TRBJ1-1; D gene unclear. Germline V gene sequence: CDR1 SGHAT, CDR2 FQNNGV. Trimming pared 5 bases from V and 5 bases from J, leaving 9 bases between. CDR3 length: 12 amino acids. CDR3 nucleotide sequence: TGTGCCAGCAGCATCCTCGGAACTGAAGCTTTCTTT. It is translated as CASSILGTEAFF.

This chain connects TRBV5-1 to TRBJ2-5; TRBD1 aligns across 9 bases. The germline gives CDR1 SGHRS, CDR2 YFSETQ. V lost 4 bases to trimming and J lost 5 bases; unmatched junction nucleotides: 9. The CDR3 spans 15 residues. The CDR3 reads CASSLEGQGEETQYF. CDR3 bases: TGCGCCAGCAGCCTGGAGGGACAGGGCGAGGAGACCCAGTACTTC.

This clonotype was counted many times. The chain carries TRBV10-3 and TRBJ2-5; D gene ambiguous. CDR3 size: 13 residues. Germline V gene lookup returns CDR1 ENHRY and CDR2 SYGVKD. V dropped 4 bases and J dropped 0 bases, with 6 bases sitting between them. This CDR3 is CAISVGYQETQYF. CDR3 coding DNA: TGTGCCATCAGTGTTGGGTACCAAGAGACCCAGTACTTC.